This passage covers 10 T cell receptor beta chains from one sample sequenced in a study of T cells in women clearing cervical HPV infection. TCRdb keeps only in-frame clones here, not all; method: immunoSEQ multiplex PCR. This listing includes about 48,000 clones. What was sequenced was blood buffy coat. The receptors were gathered from a woman aged 18 to 75 with a cervical HPV16 infection that either progressed to CIN3+ or cleared (not recorded which).

As regards this clone: The read halts 3 residues ahead of the CDR3 end, with the missing end drawn from the germline J gene. The chain joins TRBV19 to TRBJ2-3; D ambiguous. The V end lost 5 bases, the J end lost 0 bases, and 12 bases lay between the germline ends. The CDR3 spans 15 residues. CDR1 LNHDA and CDR2 SQIVND come from the germline V gene (reference sequence). The sequenced part of the CDR3 DNA is TGTGCCAGTAGTTCAGCGAGAGGTAGCACAGATACG. It encodes CASSSARGSTDT. The full CDR3 protein is CASSSARGSTDTQYF.

On this clone: The sequenced fragment ends 3 residues before the CDR3 boundary, so the rest is inferred from the germline J gene. The chain combines TRBV5-1 with TRBJ2-3; 9 bases align to TRBD2. This CDR3 region has 18 residues. V shed 0 bases, J shed 0 bases, and the junction held 8 bases outside the gene matches. The germline CDR1 and CDR2 sequences are SGHRS and YFSETQ. CDR3 region: CASSLGAGGSQSTDTQYF. The part of the CDR3 DNA that was read is TGCGCCAGCAGCTTGGGAGCGGGGGGCAGTCAAAGCACAGATACG.

Comment on this clone: The CDR3 goes on 3 residues after the read ends, and that part is filled in from the germline J gene. The rearrangement links TRBV6-2 or TRBV6-3 to TRBJ2-2; TRBD1 might be the D (6 bases). Trimming pared 8 bases from V and 1 base from J, leaving 14 bases between. The germline V gene has CDR1 MNHEY and CDR2 SVGEGT. The CDR3 runs 15 residues. The CDR3 bases that were read are TGTGCCAGCCGCACAGGGAGTCAGAACACCGGGGAG. Its translation is CASRTGSQNTGE. In full, the CDR3 reads CASRTGSQNTGELFF.

Note on this clone: The CDR3 end falls 3 residues outside the read, so it is completed with the germline J gene. The J gene is TRBJ2-1, the V gene TRBV12-3 or TRBV12-4, with a tentative D call TRBD2 (6 bases). V was cut by 0 bases and J by 2 bases, with 8 bases left in between. CDR3 length equals 15 residues. The chain's CDR3 is CASSLAGGTYNEQFF. The CDR3 DNA, read in part, is TGTGCCAGCAGTTTAGCGGGGGGAACCTACAATGAG.

Regarding this clone: The DNA ends 3 residues before the CDR3 does, and the rest of the CDR3 is filled in from the germline J gene. V and J are TRBV5-6 and TRBJ2-2; a weak D match, TRBD2 (6 bases). This CDR3 region has 13 residues. Germline assignment: CDR1 SGHDT and CDR2 YYEEEE. The germline V and J ends were trimmed by 0 bases and 8 bases, with 8 bases remaining between them. The DNA read from the CDR3 is TGTGCCAGCAGCTTGGGACTAGGTGGGGAG. It translates to CASSLGLGGE. In full, the CDR3 reads CASSLGLGGELFF.

To note about this clone: From the germline J gene comes the end of the CDR3, since the read stops 3 residues before it. V and J are TRBV7-6 and TRBJ2-3; the D gene is possibly TRBD2 (5 bases). The germline V gene has CDR1 SGHVS and CDR2 FNYEAQ. This CDR3 spans 13 amino acids. Trimming removed 3 bases from V and 2 bases from J, with 6 bases in between. CDR3 residues: CASSLDFTDTQYF. The sequenced CDR3 bases are TGTGCCAGCAGCTTGGACTTCACAGATACG.

Comment on this clone: The read ends 3 residues shy of where the CDR3 ends; the end is completed using the germline J gene. This chain uses TRBV14 with TRBJ1-1; 7 bases line up with TRBD1. Losses at the gene ends were 1 base for V and 0 bases for J; bases not matched to a gene: 11. The germline V gene has CDR1 SGHDN and CDR2 FVKESK. CDR3 length equals 18 residues. CDR3 DNA, as far as it was read: TGTGCCAGCAGCCAAGGTATCAGGGGGAGAGTGATGAACACTGAA. Translation gives CASSQGIRGRVMNTE. The entire CDR3 protein is CASSQGIRGRVMNTEAFF.

As regards this clone: Sequencing ends 3 residues short of the CDR3 end; the germline J gene provides the rest. The chain couples TRBV18 to TRBJ2-1; 7 bases line up with TRBD1. Losses at the gene ends were 2 bases for V and 4 bases for J; bases not matched to a gene: 2. This CDR3 contains 14 residues. CDR1 KGHSH and CDR2 LQKENI come from the germline V gene. CDR3 bases read: TGTGCCAGCTCACCAGGGACAGCTTACAATGAG. Its translation: CASSPGTAYNE. The full-length CDR3 reads as CASSPGTAYNEQFF.

This clone is labeled medium-sized (0.01 to 0.1%) based on frequency. The read ends 3 residues shy of where the CDR3 ends; the end is completed using the germline J gene. V gene TRBV18 combines with J gene TRBJ2-7; 13 bases are a match to TRBD2. The V gene's germline CDR1 is KGHSH and CDR2 LQKENI. The CDR3 loop spans 14 amino acids. V lost 6 bases to trimming and J lost 5 bases; unmatched junction nucleotides: 4. CDR3 in amino acids: CASSGLAGNHEQYF. The covered CDR3 bases are TGTGCCAGCTCGGGACTAGCGGGAAACCACGAG.

Concerning this clone itself: The sequenced fragment ends 3 residues before the CDR3 boundary, so the rest is inferred from the germline J gene. This rearrangement joins TRBV14 to TRBJ2-7; no reliable D call. The CDR3 loop spans 15 amino acids. Germline V gives CDR1 SGHDN, CDR2 FVKESK. V was trimmed by 4 bases and J by 5 bases, leaving 18 bases between them. The CDR3 DNA, read in part, is TGTGCCAGCAGCCGTTTGCGGATCGAATATGACGAG. It specifies CASSRLRIEYDE. The whole CDR3 sequence reads CASSRLRIEYDEQYF.